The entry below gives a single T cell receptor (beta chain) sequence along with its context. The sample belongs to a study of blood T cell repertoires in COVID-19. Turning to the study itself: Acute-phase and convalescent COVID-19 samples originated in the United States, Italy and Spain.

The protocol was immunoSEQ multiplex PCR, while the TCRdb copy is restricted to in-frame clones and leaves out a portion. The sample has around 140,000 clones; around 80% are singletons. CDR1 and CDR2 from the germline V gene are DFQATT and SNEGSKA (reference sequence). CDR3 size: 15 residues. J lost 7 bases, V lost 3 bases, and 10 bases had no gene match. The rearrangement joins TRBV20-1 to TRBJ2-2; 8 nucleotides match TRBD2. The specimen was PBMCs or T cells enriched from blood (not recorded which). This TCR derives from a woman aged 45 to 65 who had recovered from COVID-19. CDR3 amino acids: CSASDPGGRVGELFF. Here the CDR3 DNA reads TGCAGTGCTAGTGACCCGGGGGGGCGAGTCGGGGAGCTGTTTTTT.